These 10 T cell receptor beta chains were all obtained from the same sample, sequenced in a study of cytomegalovirus exposure and HLA in healthy donors. Researchers ran the PCR with 60 Vbeta and 13 Jbeta primers. Libraries were prepared by immunoSEQ multiplex PCR; TCRdb keeps only in-frame clonotypes and omits some of them. The sample includes about 120,000 clones. Input material: PBMCs. The receptors were gathered from a man in his late teens or twenties in good health and CMV-seronegative.

The rearrangement uses TRBV7-2 and TRBJ1-1, with unresolved D. Trimming removed 2 bases at V and 1 base at J, with 8 bases between. The CDR3 loop spans 14 amino acids. From germline, CDR1 is SGHTA and CDR2 FQGNSA. The DNA of the CDR3 is TGTGCCAGCAGCTTACCGGGAAGGAACACTGAAGCTTTCTTT. It is translated as CASSLPGRNTEAFF.

The chain recombines TRBV18 with TRBJ1-6, with no clear D. The CDR3 spans 13 residues. Germline assignment: CDR1 KGHSH and CDR2 LQKENI. Trimming shortened V by 1 base and J by 7 bases, and 5 bases separated the two germline ends. CDR3 in amino acids: CASSPQENSPLHF. The CDR3 DNA reads TGTGCCAGCTCACCACAAGAGAATTCACCCCTCCACTTT.

This chain links TRBV7-9 with TRBJ2-7; 10 bases align to TRBD2. The trim removed 5 bases at V and 7 bases at J, leaving 8 bases unmatched. The CDR3 runs to 14 residues. The germline CDR1 and CDR2 sequences are SEHNR and FQNEAQ (reference sequence). CDR3 sequence reads: CASSGAGGPGEQYF. In DNA, the CDR3 is TGTGCCAGCAGCGGAGCGGGAGGGCCTGGGGAGCAGTACTTC.

V is TRBV29-1 and J is TRBJ2-3; 7 bases are a match to TRBD2. With V trimmed by 4 bases and J by 2 bases, 6 bases remained unmatched. CDR1 and CDR2 from the germline V gene are SQVTM and ANQGSEA. The CDR3 consists of 14 residues. The CDR3 sequence: CSVGKRGFTDTQYF. The DNA for the CDR3 is TGCAGCGTTGGAAAGCGGGGATTCACAGATACGCAGTATTTT.

The V and J genes are TRBV7-2 and TRBJ2-7, with D possibly TRBD2 on 6 matching bases. V was trimmed by 3 bases and J by 2 bases, leaving 11 bases between them. CDR3 size: 14 residues. Germline V gene sequence: CDR1 SGHTA, CDR2 FQGNSA. Written as DNA, the CDR3 is TGTGCCAGCAGCTTGGGGCTAGCGACCTACGAGCAGTACTTC. Translation: CASSLGLATYEQYF.

CDR3 sequence (DNA): TGTGCCAGCAGTGAAGCCCGACAGGGAATAAGCGAGCAGTACTTC. Translated, it gives CASSEARQGISEQYF. The chain uses TRBV6-1 and TRBJ2-7, with 7 bases that match TRBD1. J gave up 6 bases and V 0 bases, and 8 bases lay outside the gene matches. CDR3 length equals 15 residues. From germline, CDR1 is MNHNS and CDR2 SASEGT.

CDR3 sequence (DNA): TGTGCCAGCAGCTTTCGGGACTCTGGGGCCAACGTCCTGACTTTC. It yields the protein CASSFRDSGANVLTF. The chain employs TRBV5-5 and TRBJ2-6, with D maybe TRBD2 (5 bases). The CDR3 loop spans 15 amino acids. Between the trimmed V and J ends, which lost 2 bases and 0 bases, there was a span of 6 bases. CDR1 is SGHKS and CDR2 is YYEKEE in the germline V gene (reference sequence).

J is TRBJ2-7 and V is TRBV7-8; 8 bases map to TRBD1. The CDR3 has 14 amino acids. Losses at the gene ends were 4 bases for V and 2 bases for J; bases not matched to a gene: 4. Germline-derived CDR1 and CDR2 are SGHVS and FQNEAQ. CDR3 in amino acids: CASSSGTGAYEQYF. The DNA of the CDR3 is TGTGCCAGCAGCTCCGGGACAGGAGCCTACGAGCAGTACTTC.

The rearrangement uses TRBV5-1 and TRBJ1-1, with 7 bases identical to TRBD1. With V trimmed by 0 bases and J by 0 bases, 8 bases remained unmatched. The CDR3 sequence is 17 residues long. Looked up from germline, CDR1 is SGHRS and CDR2 is YFSETQ. The CDR3 region has the DNA TGCGCCAGCAGCTTGGCTATAGGGACAGTCATGAACACTGAAGCTTTCTTT. Its translation is CASSLAIGTVMNTEAFF.

The V gene is TRBV28, the J gene TRBJ2-2, with D maybe TRBD1 (6 bases). Looked up from germline, CDR1 is MDHEN and CDR2 is SYDVKM. V was clipped by 5 bases and J by 0 bases, with 13 bases between them. The CDR3 extends over 16 amino acids. CDR3 bases: TGTGCCAGCAGTCAAGTACAGGGACCGAACACCGGGGAGCTGTTTTTT. Residues: CASSQVQGPNTGELFF.